The 9 T cell receptor beta chains below were found in one sample sequenced in a study of blood T cell repertoires in COVID-19 (dated by TCRdb to between 2020 and 2021). Library creation used the immunoSEQ multiplex PCR assay. In its TCRdb copy, this immuneACCESS table keeps in-frame sequences only and misses some clones. Where compared with another copy, unresolved V genes explain less than half of these, and the others have no known cause. Recorded for this sample are around 100,000 clones; about 87% of them occurred a single time. Over 10% of the sample lies in the top ten. The sequenced sample consisted of peripheral blood. These receptors originate from a human donor in a cohort sampled during active or convalescent COVID-19.

The J gene is TRBJ1-3, the V gene TRBV19; D gene ambiguous. V lost 5 bases and J 0 bases, leaving 14 bases between the germline ends. CDR1 LNHDA and CDR2 SQIVND come from the germline V gene (reference sequence). The CDR3 loop spans 16 amino acids. CDR3 region: CASSPPRRSSGNTIYF. The CDR3 bases are TGTGCCAGTAGTCCACCTCGGAGGAGCTCTGGAAACACCATATATTTT.

The rearrangement links TRBV6-5 to TRBJ1-2; TRBD1 is a possible D gene (5 bases). This CDR3 contains 14 residues. Germline V CDR1 and CDR2: MNHEY, SVGAGI. V lost 7 bases, J lost 0 bases, and 12 bases lay in between. DNA of the CDR3: TGTGCCAGCACCCAGGGCCCCCCTAACTATGGCTACACCTTC. Amino acid sequence: CASTQGPPNYGYTF.

The chain has TRBV3-1 (or the pseudogene TRBV3-2) and TRBJ2-7, with 8 bases fitting TRBD1. CDR3 length: 16 amino acids. V shed 0 bases and J 1 base; nucleotides not matched to a gene: 5. From germline, CDR1 is LGHDT and CDR2 YNNKEL (reference sequence). Here the CDR3 reads CASSQDLRDRSYEQYF. The CDR3 DNA is TGTGCCAGCAGCCAAGATCTCCGGGACAGGTCCTACGAGCAGTACTTC.

This chain uses TRBV11-1 with TRBJ2-3; 9 nucleotides align to TRBD2. The CDR3 runs 16 residues. The germline gives CDR1 SGHAT, CDR2 FQDESV (reference sequence). The ends lost 4 bases at V and 1 base at J; junction bases unmatched: 6. In nucleotides, the CDR3 is TGTGCCAGCAGCTCCCGGGTAGCGGGGGGCACAGATACGCAGTATTTT. It translates to CASSSRVAGGTDTQYF.

This clone was detected only a few times. This rearrangement joins TRBV11-3 to TRBJ1-6; 7 bases fit TRBD1. J lost 7 bases, V lost 4 bases, and 10 bases had no gene match. The germline CDR1 and CDR2 sequences are SGHNT and YENEEA. The CDR3 has 16 residues. CDR3 nucleotides: TGTGCCAGCAGCTCGGCCCGACAGGGTGGAAATTCACCCCTCCACTTT. It translates to CASSSARQGGNSPLHF.

The V and J genes are TRBV6-1 and TRBJ2-2; 9 bases line up with TRBD1. J was trimmed by 4 bases and V by 2 bases; bases with no gene match: 5. This CDR3 is built from 16 residues. The germline V gene has CDR1 MNHNS and CDR2 SASEGT. The CDR3, as DNA: TGTGCCAGCAGTGAATTACAGGGGGCAGGCACCGGGGAGCTGTTTTTT. Protein product: CASSELQGAGTGELFF.

The chain employs TRBV30 and TRBJ1-2, with 8 bases matching TRBD1. Germline V gives CDR1 GTSNPN, CDR2 SVGIG (reference sequence). The CDR3 spans 13 residues. The trim removed 1 base at V and 8 bases at J, leaving 6 bases unmatched. CDR3 protein: CAWSGGQGGGYTF. The CDR3 DNA sequence: TGTGCCTGGAGTGGCGGACAGGGTGGGGGCTACACCTTC.

J is TRBJ1-2 and V is TRBV19; D call uncertain. Trimming left V 7 bases short and J 0 bases short, with 21 bases between. Germline V gene sequence: CDR1 LNHDA, CDR2 SQIVND (reference sequence). The CDR3 covers 17 residues. CDR3 amino acids: CASTPPAHRPTNYGYTF. Written as DNA, the CDR3 is TGTGCCAGTACCCCCCCAGCTCACAGACCTACTAACTATGGCTACACCTTC. Filled out from reference TRBV19 and TRBJ1-2, the complete variable domain reads DGGITQSPKYLFRKEGQNVTLSCEQNLNHDAMYWYRQDPGQGLRLIYYSQIVNDFQKGDIAEGYSVSREKKESFPLTVTSAQKNPTAFYLCASTPPAHRPTNYGYTFGSGTRLTVV.

V gene TRBV6-5 combines with J gene TRBJ2-7; TRBD1 agrees at 9 bases. Germline assignment: CDR1 MNHEY and CDR2 SVGAGI. V lost 6 bases, J lost 2 bases, and 8 bases stayed unmatched. This CDR3 spans 15 amino acids. CDR3 bases: TGTGCCAGCAGACCGGGACAGGGTTTTACCTACGAGCAGTACTTC. Protein: CASRPGQGFTYEQYF.